The 8 T cell receptor beta chains below come from one sample, sequenced in a study of blood T cell repertoires in COVID-19. Produced via immunoSEQ multiplex PCR; TCRdb's table is partial and in-frame only. In the table there are 90,000 to 120,000 clones, 88% of which are singletons. Material for sequencing was peripheral blood. The receptors stem from a man between 50 and 59 years old with active or convalescent COVID-19.

The rearrangement uses TRBV15 and TRBJ1-3; the match to TRBD1 covers 9 bases. J was trimmed by 4 bases and V by 3 bases; bases with no gene match: 4. The CDR3 sequence is 15 residues long. Germline CDR1 is LNHNV and CDR2 is YYDKDF (reference sequence). CDR3 bases: TGTGCCACCAGCAGCCACAGGGGGCGCGGAAACACCATATATTTT. This encodes CATSSHRGRGNTIYF. Drawing the rest from reference TRBV15 and TRBJ1-3, the complete variable domain is DAMVIQNPRYQVTQFGKPVTLSCSQTLNHNVMYWYQQKSSQAPKLLFHYYDKDFNNEADTPDNFQSRRPNTSFCFLDIRSPGLGDTAMYLCATSSHRGRGNTIYFGEGSWLTVV.

The J gene is TRBJ2-7, the V gene TRBV18; D is perhaps TRBD2 (6 bases). Per the germline V gene, CDR1 is KGHSH and CDR2 is LQKENI. Trimming removed 3 bases from V and 2 bases from J, with 14 bases in between. The CDR3 covers 15 residues. In DNA form, the CDR3 reads TGTGCCAGCTCACCCTCGGGACTCCTCACCTACGAGCAGTACTTC. It specifies CASSPSGLLTYEQYF.

This clone was found a few times. The rearrangement uses TRBV28 and TRBJ2-7; 9 bases fit TRBD2. Germline CDR1 and CDR2: MDHEN and SYDVKM. The J segment lost 2 bases and the V segment lost 6 bases, leaving 5 bases of the junction unmatched. This CDR3 has 14 residues. This CDR3 is CASRRLAEAYEQYF. The CDR3 DNA reads as TGTGCCAGCAGACGACTAGCGGAAGCCTACGAGCAGTACTTC.

The genes are TRBV5-4 and TRBJ2-1, with 11 nucleotides matching TRBD1. This CDR3 has 15 amino acids. Germline values: CDR1 SGHNT, CDR2 YYREEE (reference sequence). Trimming took 5 bases from V and 4 from J; bases not matched to a gene: 5. The CDR3 here is CASRRTGGSYNEQFF. CDR3 DNA: TGTGCCAGCAGACGGACAGGGGGCTCATACAATGAGCAGTTCTTC.

The chain combines TRBV4-1 with TRBJ2-1, with 8 nucleotides matching TRBD2. J was trimmed by 3 bases and V by 0 bases; bases with no gene match: 7. This CDR3 contains 17 residues. The V gene's germline CDR1 is MGHRA and CDR2 YSYEKL. CDR3 region: CASSQDAAGAGYNEQFF. CDR3 DNA: TGCGCCAGCAGCCAAGATGCAGCGGGAGCAGGCTACAATGAGCAGTTCTTC.

The V gene is TRBV27, the J gene TRBJ1-1; 7 bases match TRBD1. The length of the CDR3 is 13 residues. Germline V CDR1 and CDR2: MNHEY, SMNVEV (reference sequence). J lost 3 bases, V lost 5 bases, and 3 bases had no gene match. CDR3 region: CASSMGQYTEAFF. The CDR3 DNA reads TGTGCCAGCAGTATGGGACAGTACACTGAAGCTTTCTTT.

V and J are TRBV28 and TRBJ1-3, with D hard to call. This CDR3 is 14 amino acids long. Germline values: CDR1 MDHEN, CDR2 SYDVKM. V lost 2 bases, J lost 4 bases, and 9 bases lay in between. CDR3 region: CASSLLGLGNTIYF. The CDR3 bases are TGTGCCAGCAGTTTACTCGGGTTGGGAAACACCATATATTTT.

The rearrangement joins TRBV7-2 to TRBJ2-2, with D possibly being TRBD2 (5 bases). The CDR3 has 16 amino acids. With 5 bases removed from V and 6 bases from J, the gap between germline ends came to 19 bases. The V gene's germline CDR1 is SGHTA and CDR2 FQGNSA. As DNA, the CDR3 is TGTGCCAGCAGCCTCTACTACGGGGTTCCCGCCGGGGAGCTGTTTTTT. Translation gives CASSLYYGVPAGELFF.